This T cell receptor beta chain stems from a study of T cells in Graves' hyperthyroidism and ophthalmopathy. This clonotype showed up many times. V was shortened by 1 base and J by 4 bases, with 19 bases between the two germline ends. Germline CDR1 is SGHTA and CDR2 is FQGNSA. The CDR3 sequence is 17 residues long. From RNA transcripts, TCR beta CDR3 regions were amplified. The primer set for the first-round RT-PCR of the TCR CDR3 was HTBI. TCRdb fed the multiplex PCR reads into MiXCR, producing one record per CDR3 protein. Among about 400,000 distinct CDR3 sequences listed, roughly 14% were seen once.

Sequenced input: blood. The chain recombines TRBV7-2 with TRBJ1-2; D is possibly TRBD1 (5 bases). The receptor was derived from a woman in her twenties or thirties with Graves' ophthalmopathy. CDR3 loop: CASSLEPGRGGGYGYTF. CDR3 bases: TGTGCCAGCAGCTTAGAGCCGGGTCGGGGCGGCGGCTATGGCTACACCTTC.